One and the same sample provided the 28 T cell receptor beta chains below, sequenced in a study of PD-1 blockade in classical Hodgkin lymphoma. Sequencing was performed with immunoSEQ multiplex PCR; in TCRdb, only in-frame clones are kept and a portion is missing. The data hold fewer than 100,000 clones, with about 92% observed a single time. Time point noted: cycle 4 day 1 (C4D1), after less than 7 weeks of nivolumab. With no exception, relapse followed autologous stem cell transplantation in all patients, and brentuximab vedotin exposure varied. The sample here was peripheral blood mononuclear cells (PBMCs), taken before the fourth cycle of nivolumab. These TCRs come from a human donor with classical Hodgkin lymphoma.

The CDR3: CAWAEQGAFYGYTF. The CDR3 DNA follows: TGTGCCTGGGCCGAACAGGGGGCTTTCTATGGCTACACCTTC. The rearrangement uses TRBV30 and TRBJ1-2; 9 positions match TRBD1. Unmatched junction bases numbered 8, after V lost 5 bases and J lost 4 bases. The CDR3 spans 14 residues. CDR1 and CDR2 (germline): GTSNPN, SVGIG (reference sequence). Looking up the rest from reference TRBV30 and TRBJ1-2 gives the full variable domain: SQTIHQWPATLVQPVGSPLSLECTVEGTSNPNLYWYRQAAGRGLQLLFYSVGIGQISSEVPQNLSASRPQDRQFILSSKKLLLSDSGFYLCAWAEQGAFYGYTFGSGTRLTVV.

The J gene is TRBJ2-3, the V gene TRBV6-1; tentative D call: TRBD1 (6 bases). The CDR3 sequence is 16 residues long. The V end lost 2 bases, the J end lost 3 bases, and 15 bases lay between the germline ends. In germline, CDR1 is MNHNS, CDR2 SASEGT. This CDR3 reads CASSEWFAGTTDTQYF. The CDR3 bases are TGTGCCAGCAGTGAATGGTTTGCCGGGACAACAGATACGCAGTATTTT.

The J gene is TRBJ2-5, the V gene TRBV18, with 14 bases aligning to TRBD2. The CDR3 is 15 amino acids. With 3 bases clipped from V and 5 bases from J, the junction kept 2 bases outside the gene matches. Germline V gene sequence: CDR1 KGHSH, CDR2 LQKENI. Here the CDR3 reads CASSPGLAGVETQYF. In nucleotides, the CDR3 is TGTGCCAGCTCACCGGGACTAGCGGGAGTGGAGACCCAGTACTTC.

The CDR3 protein is CASRAPGSLSYNEQFF. CDR3 in DNA: TGTGCCAGCAGGGCCCCAGGGAGTTTATCCTACAATGAGCAGTTCTTC. The chain links TRBV25-1 to TRBJ2-1; D possibly uses TRBD1 or TRBD2 (5 bases each). Germline-derived CDR1 and CDR2 are MGHDK and SYGVNS. The CDR3 is 16 amino acids. V dropped 6 bases and J dropped 1 base, with 16 bases sitting between them.

V and J are TRBV29-1 and TRBJ2-1; 11 bases match TRBD1. Germline V gives CDR1 SQVTM, CDR2 ANQGSEA. This CDR3 comprises 12 residues. Trimming took 6 bases from V and 8 from J; bases not matched to a gene: 3. The CDR3 bases are TGCAGCGTAAGGACAGGGGGCCATGAGCAGTTCTTC. Translating it yields CSVRTGGHEQFF.

The table lists this clone with a count of one. The chain combines TRBV7-9 with TRBJ2-7, with TRBD2 identical over 11 bases. The CDR3 has 15 residues. V trimming: 4 bases; J trimming: 2 bases; junction bases outside the gene matches: 4. CDR1 is SEHNR and CDR2 is FQNEAQ in the germline V gene (reference sequence). The CDR3 protein is CASSSGLADPYEQYF. CDR3 nucleotides: TGTGCCAGCAGCTCGGGACTAGCGGATCCCTACGAGCAGTACTTC.

V usage is TRBV4-2 and J usage is TRBJ2-7; D unclear. The germline V gene has CDR1 LGHNA and CDR2 YNFKEQ. Trimming cost V 0 bases and J 2 bases, with 11 bases left between them. CDR3 length equals 15 residues. This chain's CDR3 is CASSQEPASPYEQYF. As DNA, the CDR3 is TGTGCCAGCAGCCAAGAACCAGCCTCCCCCTACGAGCAGTACTTC.

The V gene is TRBV7-3, the J gene TRBJ2-1; TRBD2 aligns across 10 bases. The trim removed 2 bases at V and 11 bases at J, leaving 9 bases unmatched. The CDR3 consists of 15 residues. Germline V CDR1 and CDR2: SGHTA, FQGTGA. In DNA form, the CDR3 reads TGTGCCAGCAGCTTACAATCGGCTAGCGGGAGTAAGCAGTTCTTC. Encoded protein: CASSLQSASGSKQFF.

In this sample, this clone turned up once. The chain combines TRBV25-1 with TRBJ2-7; TRBD2 matches 14 bases. After removal of 5 bases from V and 0 bases from J, the junction contained 9 bases not matched to a gene. Germline V CDR1 and CDR2: MGHDK, SYGVNS. This CDR3 contains 18 residues. CDR3 amino acids: CASSSLTSGRASSYEQYF. The CDR3 bases are TGTGCCAGCAGTTCCCTGACTAGCGGGAGGGCGAGCTCCTACGAGCAGTACTTC.

This sequence joins TRBV6-5 and TRBJ2-5, with 7 bases matching TRBD1. The J call could be wrong; TRBJ2-7 is a better fit for the DNA end. Germline loops: CDR1 MNHEY, CDR2 SVGAGI. There are 15 residues in the CDR3. The CDR3 nucleotides are TGTGCCAGCACGACAGCCAGGGGGAATACTTACGAGCAGTACTTC. This encodes CASTTARGNTYEQYF.

The CDR3 loop is CASSLQGAYEQYF. The DNA of the CDR3 is TGTGCCAGCAGCTTACAAGGGGCCTACGAGCAGTACTTC. The J gene is TRBJ2-7, the V gene TRBV11-2; tentatively, D is TRBD1 (5 bases). There are 13 residues in the CDR3. Germline V lookup: CDR1 SGHAT, CDR2 FQNNGV. The ends were cut back, 2 bases at V and 2 bases at J, with 7 bases in the middle.

The count of this clone is one. V is TRBV28 and J is TRBJ2-3, with 8 nucleotides matching TRBD1. The CDR3 runs 18 residues. J was trimmed by 1 base and V by 5 bases; bases with no gene match: 14. Germline lookup yields CDR1 MDHEN and CDR2 SYDVKM. The CDR3 nucleotides read TGTGCCAGCAGTAGGCTTGGCAGGGGGCGTGAAGGCACAGATACGCAGTATTTT. This encodes CASSRLGRGREGTDTQYF.

The chain links TRBV21-1 to TRBJ2-3; the table's D call TRBD2 went unverified against the DNA. TRBV21-1 is assigned pseudogene status. The CDR3 sequence is 15 residues long. CDR3 protein: CASSGTIFTTDTQYF. The CDR3 DNA is TGTGCCAGCAGCGGGACTATTTTTACCACAGATACGCAGTATTTT.

This chain uses TRBV5-1 with TRBJ1-6; 8 bases are shared with TRBD1. The CDR3 loop spans 14 amino acids. CDR1 and CDR2 from the germline V gene are SGHRS and YFSETQ. V shed 4 bases, J shed 6 bases, and the junction held 3 bases outside the gene matches. Written as DNA, the CDR3 is TGCGCCAGCAGCCAGACAGGGGTTAATTCACCCCTCCACTTT. Protein sequence: CASSQTGVNSPLHF.

The genes are TRBV19 and TRBJ1-1, with 12 bases that match TRBD1. The germline CDR1 and CDR2 sequences are LNHDA and SQIVND (reference sequence). CDR3 length: 16 residues. Trimming at V came to 4 bases and at J to 6 bases, leaving 9 bases not matched to a gene. The DNA of the CDR3 is TGTGCCAGTAGTACTCAAGGGACAGGGGGCATAGCTGAAGCTTTCTTT. Its translation is CASSTQGTGGIAEAFF.

The gene calls are TRBV11-1 and TRBJ2-3, with 8 bases fitting TRBD1. Germline V CDR1 and CDR2: SGHAT, FQDESV (reference sequence). V was pared by 5 bases and J by 8 bases, with 6 bases of the junction left unmatched. The CDR3 length is 13 residues. The chain's CDR3 is CASSPRQGSTQYF. The CDR3 DNA is TGTGCCAGCAGCCCCAGACAGGGGAGTACGCAGTATTTT.

This clone appeared once. The chain joins TRBV6-6 to TRBJ1-2; maybe TRBD1 (5 bases). The CDR3 runs 14 residues. CDR1 is MNHNY and CDR2 is SVGAGI in the germline V gene (reference sequence). The V and J ends lost 2 bases and 4 bases respectively, with 11 bases between them. This chain's CDR3 is CASSYGGASYGYTF. The CDR3, as DNA: TGTGCCAGCAGTTACGGCGGGGCCTCCTATGGCTACACCTTC.

This chain links TRBV2 with TRBJ2-2, with TRBD2 matching 7 bases. The J segment lost 7 bases and the V segment lost 2 bases, leaving 10 bases of the junction unmatched. CDR3 length: 16 amino acids. CDR1 SNHLY and CDR2 FYNNEI come from the germline V gene. This CDR3 reads CASSETGGGGFGELFF. The DNA of the CDR3 is TGTGCCAGCAGTGAAACGGGGGGTGGAGGATTCGGGGAGCTGTTTTTT.

V gene TRBV7-9 combines with J gene TRBJ2-7; D might be TRBD1 (8 bases). CDR3 length equals 15 residues. Germline lookup yields CDR1 SEHNR and CDR2 FQNEAQ (reference sequence). Trimming left V 5 bases short and J 2 bases short, with 16 bases between. This CDR3 is CASSTRGDRPYEQYF. The CDR3 nucleotides are TGTGCCAGCAGCACCCGGGGGGACAGGCCCTACGAGCAGTACTTC.

The chain joins TRBV7-2 to TRBJ2-1, with D possibly being TRBD1 or TRBD2 (5 bases each). The V end was cut by 5 bases, the J end by 6 bases, with 17 bases between. The germline V gene has CDR1 SGHTA and CDR2 FQGNSA. This CDR3 has 15 residues. The CDR3 sequence is CASSPHGADSNEQFF. The CDR3 coding sequence is TGTGCCAGCAGCCCCCACGGGGCCGACTCCAATGAGCAGTTCTTC.

The DNA of the CDR3 is TGCAGCGGTTTTGCTTCAGGGGCATCTGGGGCCAACGTCCTGACTTTC. Translation: CSGFASGASGANVLTF. The chain employs TRBV29-1 and TRBJ2-6, with a possible D match to TRBD1 (6 bases). Deletions cut 7 bases from V and 1 base from J, with 17 bases between. There are 16 residues in the CDR3. From germline, CDR1 is SQVTM and CDR2 ANQGSEA.

This clone was recorded a few times. The genes are TRBV20-1 and TRBJ1-2; TRBD1 matches 8 bases. This CDR3 region has 11 residues. With 6 bases clipped from V and 4 bases from J, the junction kept 1 base outside the gene matches. Germline CDR1 and CDR2: DFQATT and SNEGSKA (reference sequence). The chain's CDR3 is CSAGQGYGYTF. CDR3 sequence (DNA): TGCAGTGCCGGACAGGGCTATGGCTACACCTTC.

V is TRBV2 and J is TRBJ1-2; tentative D call: TRBD1 (6 bases). Germline assignment: CDR1 SNHLY and CDR2 FYNNEI. The V end lost 1 base, the J end lost 6 bases, and 15 bases lay between the germline ends. CDR3 length: 15 amino acids. The CDR3 coding sequence is TGTGCCAGCAGTGAAGGTTCGGGGCAGGGGAATGGCTACACCTTC. This encodes CASSEGSGQGNGYTF.

V and J are TRBV10-3 and TRBJ1-2; tentative D call: TRBD1 (6 bases). Between the trimmed V and J ends, which lost 6 bases and 6 bases, there was a span of 17 bases. There are 14 residues in the CDR3. From germline, CDR1 is ENHRY and CDR2 SYGVKD. In DNA, the CDR3 is TGTGCCATCAGCGGTACAGGGATGGAGGATGGCTACACCTTC. It codes for CAISGTGMEDGYTF.

The chain carries TRBV7-6 and TRBJ2-1, with 7 positions matching TRBD1. The CDR3 consists of 15 residues. With 6 bases clipped from V and 6 bases from J, the junction kept 11 bases outside the gene matches. CDR1 is SGHVS and CDR2 is FNYEAQ in the germline V gene. The CDR3 DNA is TGTGCCAGCAGTTCCGGGACAGCCTCGTCCAATGAGCAGTTCTTC. Amino acids: CASSSGTASSNEQFF.

Remarks on this clone: Germline and junction disagree at one end, which may indicate a read error. The V and J genes are TRBV18 and TRBJ1-1; 7 positions agree with TRBD1. This CDR3 is 15 amino acids long. CDR1 and CDR2 from the germline V gene are KGHSH and LQKENI. CDR3 in amino acids: CARSPRQGLDTEAFF. In DNA, the CDR3 is TGTGCCCGCTCACCGAGACAGGGTTTGGACACTGAAGCTTTCTTT.

The V call is TRBV9, the J call TRBJ2-2; 8 positions agree with TRBD2. V was pared by 2 bases and J by 3 bases, with 9 bases of the junction left unmatched. In germline, CDR1 is SGDLS, CDR2 YYNGEE. The CDR3 runs to 17 residues. CDR3 loop: CASSVPRGDQDTGELFF. In DNA, the CDR3 is TGTGCCAGCAGCGTCCCGCGGGGGGACCAGGACACCGGGGAGCTGTTTTTT. Based on the CDR3 plus reference TRBV9 and TRBJ2-2, the full variable domain is DSGVTQTPKHLITATGQRVTLRCSPRSGDLSVYWYQQSLDQGLQFLIQYYNGEERAKGNILERFSAQQFPDLHSELNLSSLELGDSALYFCASSVPRGDQDTGELFFGEGSRLTVL.

Of note for this clone: An end of the junction differs from the germline gene, which may be a read error. This sample includes further DNA sequences coding for the same CDR3. The V and J genes are TRBV6-1 and TRBJ1-5, with unresolved D. The CDR3 runs 15 residues. CDR1 is MNHNS, CDR2 SASEGT, per germline. The CDR3: CASSGLVGSHQPQHF. CDR3 nucleotides: TGCGCCAGCAGCGGCCTTGTGGGTTCGCATCAGCCCCAGCATTTT.